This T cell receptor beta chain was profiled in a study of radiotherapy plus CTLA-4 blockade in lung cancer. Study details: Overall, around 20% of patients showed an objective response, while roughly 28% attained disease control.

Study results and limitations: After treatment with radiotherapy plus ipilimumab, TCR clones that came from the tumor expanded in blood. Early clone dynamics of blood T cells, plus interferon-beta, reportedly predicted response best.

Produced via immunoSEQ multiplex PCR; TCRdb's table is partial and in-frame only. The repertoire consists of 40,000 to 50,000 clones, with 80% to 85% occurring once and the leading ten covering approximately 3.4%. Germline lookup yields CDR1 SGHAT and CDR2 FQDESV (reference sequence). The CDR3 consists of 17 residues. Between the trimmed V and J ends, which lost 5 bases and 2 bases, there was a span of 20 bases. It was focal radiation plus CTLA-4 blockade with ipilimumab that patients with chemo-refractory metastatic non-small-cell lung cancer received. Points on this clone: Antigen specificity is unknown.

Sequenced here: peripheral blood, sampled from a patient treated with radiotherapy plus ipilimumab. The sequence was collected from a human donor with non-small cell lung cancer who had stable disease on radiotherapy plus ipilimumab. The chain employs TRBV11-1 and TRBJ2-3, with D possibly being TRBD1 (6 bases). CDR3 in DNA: TGTGCCAGCAGCCGAGGTTCACAGGGACATCCCACAGATACGCAGTATTTT. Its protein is CASSRGSQGHPTDTQYF.